The entry below describes one T cell receptor (beta chain). Its cognate antigen is unknown. Clones were read by immunoSEQ multiplex PCR, and TCRdb kept only the in-frame ones, dropping some. The sample carries 90,000 or so clones, around 87% recorded once. This sample was taken from a study of identifying expanded T cells in peripheral blood. Study-level points and caveats: Technical replicates showed roughly 1.2 changed clones; approximately 2 weeks roughly 15; four weeks 19.

V lost 3 bases and J lost 4, with 16 bases in between. The CDR3 sequence is 15 residues long. Germline CDR1 reads SGDLS; CDR2 reads YYNGEE. Sequencing used blood. The chain recombines TRBV9 with TRBJ2-5, with D uncertain. This TCR was recovered from a person aged 18 to 70 in good health. The CDR3 here is CASSEGHHPGETQYF. The CDR3 DNA sequence: TGTGCCAGCAGCGAAGGGCACCATCCGGGAGAGACCCAGTACTTC.